These T cell receptor beta chains were read from a single sample in a study of blood T cell repertoires in COVID-19. This table comes from immunoSEQ multiplex PCR, and its TCRdb copy is limited to in-frame clones, with some not included. This sample has about 94,000 clones; roughly 84% occur once, and the top ten carry around 5.3%. The sequenced sample was peripheral blood. These receptors all come from a woman older than 75 with acute or convalescent COVID-19. Both conserved end residues are part of each CDR3. Fields, in order: clone size, J gene, V gene, CDR3 length, CDR3 protein. Where a row states a size, it is once, few, many or the class of an expanded clone; other rows omit it.

>NA|TRBJ2-1|TRBV18|15
CASSPDRQANNEQFF
>NA|TRBJ2-1|TRBV1|16
CTSSQDWYLSSNEQFF
>NA|TRBJ2-3|TRBV7-6|15
CASSRGQATTDTQYF
>once|TRBJ2-7|TRBV5-6|16
CASSPTWTSGGDEQYF
>NA|TRBJ1-2|TRBV6-5|12
CASRAIEGGYTF
>NA|TRBJ1-3|TRBV12-5|16
CASGLIKQGSGNTIYF
>NA|TRBJ2-7|TRBV5-1|14
CATAPGQSSYEQYF
>NA|TRBJ1-5|TRBV30|15
CAWSLTGISNQPQHF
>NA|TRBJ1-2|TRBV6-5|14
CASSPSTGRYGYTF
>once|TRBJ2-1|TRBV4-2|16
CASSSRGVKIYNEQFF
>NA|TRBJ1-2|TRBV7-2|14
CASSPQGLRYGYTF
>NA|TRBJ2-5|TRBV11-2|15
CASSLELLARETQYF
>NA|TRBJ1-3|TRBV7-9|16
CAGGGGSKSSGNTIYF
>NA|TRBJ2-7|TRBV27|14
CASRDRGSAYEQYF
>NA|TRBJ1-1|TRBV11-2|15
CASSEQGGVNTEAFF
>NA|TRBJ1-1|TRBV7-8|15
CASSSRTGPNTEAFF
>NA|TRBJ2-7|TRBV2|14
CASTGRIGPYEQYF
>NA|TRBJ2-1|TRBV5-6|19
CASSLAGTSLGRSYNEQFF
>NA|TRBJ2-2|TRBV7-8|19
CASSHRQGRTSRNTGELFF
>NA|TRBJ2-2|TRBV6-5|15
CASREGLAGGGELFF
>NA|TRBJ1-5|TRBV20-1|14
CSASATGGNQPQHF
>NA|TRBJ1-6|TRBV10-1|17
CASPQVRRCSYNSPLHF
>NA|TRBJ1-1|TRBV5-5|15
CASSLTGNMNTEAFF
>NA|TRBJ1-1|TRBV5-5|14
CASSFAQGGTEAFF
>NA|TRBJ2-3|TRBV5-6|12
CASSEAGPRQYF
>NA|TRBJ1-2|TRBV30|10
CACDSYGYTF
>NA|TRBJ1-2|TRBV18|15
CASSPMAGKVDGYTF
>NA|TRBJ1-1|TRBV18|14
CASSPGQAYTEAFF
>NA|TRBJ1-1|TRBV5-1|16
CASSGVPGTLNTEAFF
>NA|TRBJ2-1|TRBV12-3/TRBV12-4|12
CASGGGYNEQFF
>NA|TRBJ1-3|TRBV7-7|15
CASSSGTGFGNTIYF
>NA|TRBJ1-1|TRBV5-8|15
CASSSDGAPGGEAFF
>once|TRBJ2-2|TRBV19|14
CASKTGGITGELFF
>NA|TRBJ1-2|TRBV12-5|15
CASGLVLRTDYGYTF
>NA|TRBJ2-5|TRBV5-6|14
CASSWGPEGETQYF
>NA|TRBJ1-5|TRBV2|15
CASSEEGDSNQPQHF
>NA|TRBJ1-2|TRBV6-2/TRBV6-3|16
CASSYSTGLANYGYTF
>NA|TRBJ1-1|TRBV30|14
CAWTVRGWNTEAFF
>once|TRBJ2-2|TRBV30|15
CASSRTGGVTGELFF
>NA|TRBJ1-4|TRBV2|12
CASGTNNEKLFF
>NA|TRBJ1-6|TRBV2|13
CASSEADKVPRHF